A selection of T cell receptor beta chains follows, all from one sample in a study of blood T cell repertoires in COVID-19. Libraries were prepared by immunoSEQ multiplex PCR; TCRdb keeps only in-frame clonotypes and omits some of them. The repertoire holds about 140,000 clones, with roughly 90% as singletons. Material: peripheral blood. These receptors were taken from a human donor with COVID-19, enrolled during active disease. The donor label of this sample is uncertain. CDR3s include the opening cysteine and the closing phenylalanine or tryptophan. D genes are given only for firm matches. Size is stated for part of the rows, as once, few or many counts, or as a class when the clone is expanded.

V gene,clone size,D gene,J gene,CDR3 protein,CDR3 DNA
TRBV7-6,NA,TRBD1,TRBJ1-2,CASSWGQGFVVGGYTF,TGTGCCAGCAGCTGGGGACAGGGTTTCGTAGTTGGCGGCTACACCTTC
TRBV19,once,NA,TRBJ2-2,CASMAGLAVTGELFF,TGTGCCAGTATGGCAGGGTTGGCCGTCACCGGGGAGCTGTTTTTT
TRBV5-1,NA,TRBD1,TRBJ1-1,CASSWDRVKNTEAFF,TGCGCCAGCAGCTGGGACAGGGTTAAGAACACTGAAGCTTTCTTT
TRBV5-1,few,TRBD1,TRBJ1-1,CASSLAGQVVGTEAFF,TGCGCCAGCAGCTTGGCGGGACAGGTGGTTGGAACTGAAGCTTTCTTT
TRBV2,NA,NA,TRBJ2-2,CASSEQANTGELFF,TGTGCCAGCAGTGAACAGGCTAACACCGGGGAGCTGTTTTTT
TRBV29-1,NA,TRBD1,TRBJ2-1,CSVSPTSDRVYNEQFF,TGCAGCGTTTCCCCGACCAGTGACAGGGTTTACAATGAGCAGTTCTTC
TRBV12-3/TRBV12-4,once,NA,TRBJ2-6,CASSSVKANVLTF,TGTGCCAGCAGCAGCGTTAAGGCCAACGTCCTGACTTTC
TRBV5-4,NA,NA,TRBJ1-1,CASSPSGRANTEAFF,TGTGCCAGCAGCCCTTCGGGGAGAGCGAACACTGAAGCTTTCTTT
TRBV9,NA,TRBD1,TRBJ2-1,CASSAWGDRSSYNEQFF,TGTGCCAGCAGCGCATGGGGGGACAGGAGCTCCTACAATGAGCAGTTCTTC
TRBV11-3,NA,TRBD2,TRBJ2-1,CASSKRLASEQFF,TGTGCCAGCAGCAAACGACTAGCGAGTGAGCAGTTCTTC
TRBV5-5,NA,NA,TRBJ1-2,CASSLSLDSRSYGYTF,TGTGCCAGCAGCTTGTCGTTGGACAGTAGGAGCTATGGCTACACCTTC
TRBV7-9,NA,NA,TRBJ2-7,CASSFLYEQYF,TGTGCCAGCAGCTTTCTTTACGAGCAGTACTTC
TRBV7-9,once,NA,TRBJ2-7,CASSPESSGDEQYF,TGTGCCAGCAGCCCCGAGTCGTCGGGGGACGAGCAGTACTTC
TRBV6-1,NA,NA,TRBJ2-6,CASSGDRPSGANVLTF,TGTGCCAGCAGTGGTGACAGGCCCTCTGGGGCCAACGTCCTGACTTTC
TRBV9,NA,NA,TRBJ2-7,CASSVDVRPGEQYF,TGTGCCAGCAGCGTAGATGTCCGCCCCGGCGAGCAGTACTTC
TRBV7-9,NA,TRBD1,TRBJ1-2,CASAPGTVGYTF,TGTGCCAGCGCCCCCGGGACAGTGGGATACACCTTC
TRBV6-7,NA,NA,TRBJ1-2,CASSYTPWEGPF,TGTGCCAGCAGTTACACCCCATGGGAGGGCCCGTTC
TRBV6-5,NA,NA,TRBJ1-2,CASSKRGVGGYTF,TGTGCCAGCAGCAAACGCGGGGTAGGCGGCTACACCTTC
TRBV10-3,NA,NA,TRBJ1-1,CATQDSSGTEAFF,TGTGCCACGCAGGACAGTAGTGGGACTGAAGCTTTCTTT
TRBV9,NA,NA,TRBJ2-1,CASSVTLYNEQFF,TGTGCCAGCAGCGTCACATTATACAATGAGCAGTTCTTC
TRBV11-3,NA,NA,TRBJ1-1,CASSLEQGQNTEAFF,TGTGCCAGCAGCTTAGAGCAGGGCCAGAACACTGAAGCTTTCTTT
TRBV7-2,few,TRBD2,TRBJ2-7,CASSLGPSGRTTSYEQYF,TGTGCCAGCAGCTTAGGTCCTAGCGGGAGGACAACTTCCTACGAGCAGTACTTC
TRBV5-1,NA,NA,TRBJ2-5,CASWQGGQETQYF,TGCGCCAGCTGGCAGGGCGGTCAGGAGACCCAGTACTTC
TRBV25-1,NA,TRBD1,TRBJ2-7,CAKQGLGQGRGRFYEQYF,TGTGCAAAACAAGGACTGGGACAGGGGAGAGGACGATTCTACGAGCAGTACTTC
TRBV9,NA,TRBD1,TRBJ1-5,CASSFGTGRTDEPQHF,TGTGCCAGCAGCTTCGGGACAGGGCGAACGGACGAGCCCCAGCATTTT
TRBV7-9,NA,TRBD2,TRBJ2-1,CASSLAGGRNEQFF,TGTGCCAGCAGCTTAGCGGGAGGGAGGAATGAGCAGTTCTTC
TRBV7-9,NA,NA,TRBJ1-2,CASSLDHGGYTF,TGTGCCAGCAGCTTAGACCACGGTGGCTACACCTTC
TRBV19,once,NA,TRBJ2-1,CASSMARVSYNEQFF,TGTGCCAGTAGTATGGCCAGGGTGTCCTACAATGAGCAGTTCTTC
TRBV25-1,NA,TRBD1,TRBJ1-6,CASSEPGTGREPLHF,TGTGCCAGCAGTGAACCTGGGACAGGGCGCGAGCCCCTCCACTTT
TRBV4-1,NA,NA,TRBJ2-2,CASRRQVRDQNTGELFF,TGCGCCAGCAGGCGACAGGTTAGGGACCAGAACACCGGGGAGCTGTTTTTT
TRBV7-3,NA,TRBD1,TRBJ1-1,CASSRQGSNTEAFF,TGTGCCAGCAGTAGACAGGGGTCGAACACTGAAGCTTTCTTT
TRBV19,NA,TRBD2,TRBJ2-1,CASSDGGGANEQFF,TGTGCCAGTAGTGACGGCGGGGGGGCCAATGAGCAGTTCTTC
TRBV25-1,NA,TRBD2,TRBJ2-7,CASSAAGGAEYEQYF,TGTGCCAGCAGTGCGGCGGGGGGGGCTGAGTACGAGCAGTACTTC
TRBV2,NA,TRBD1,TRBJ1-1,CATSSGTGSWSTEAFF,TGTGCCACTTCCTCCGGGACAGGCTCGTGGTCAACTGAAGCTTTCTTT
TRBV19,few,NA,TRBJ2-7,CASSKAAGRAYEQYF,TGTGCCAGTAGCAAAGCGGCAGGTAGGGCCTACGAGCAGTACTTC
TRBV3-1/TRBV3-2,NA,TRBD1,TRBJ1-1,CANSRLDRASEAFF,TGTGCCAACAGCAGACTCGACAGGGCTAGTGAAGCTTTCTTT
TRBV18,NA,NA,TRBJ1-2,CASSPSGNYGYTF,TGTGCCAGCTCACCGTCAGGGAACTATGGCTACACCTTC
TRBV10-1,NA,TRBD1,TRBJ2-3,CASSTRQGVADTQYF,TGCGCCAGCAGTACTAGACAGGGGGTAGCGGATACGCAGTATTTT
TRBV10-2,NA,TRBD1,TRBJ2-3,CASSESGTASTDTQYF,TGCGCCAGCAGTGAGTCCGGGACAGCTAGCACAGATACGCAGTATTTT
TRBV11-2,NA,NA,TRBJ2-6,CASSSPVAGANVLTF,TGTGCCAGCAGCTCCCCCGTAGCTGGGGCCAACGTCCTGACTTTC
TRBV10-2,NA,TRBD2,TRBJ2-7,CASSSAGGNYEQYF,TGCGCCAGCAGTTCAGCGGGGGGAAACTACGAGCAGTACTTC
TRBV19,NA,NA,TRBJ2-3,CASITGHSSTDTQYF,TGTGCCAGTATTACAGGCCACTCTAGCACAGATACGCAGTATTTT
TRBV25-1,NA,TRBD2,TRBJ2-3,CASRYSGGGHTQYF,TGTGCCAGCCGCTACTCGGGGGGGGGTCATACGCAGTATTTT
TRBV9,NA,NA,TRBJ1-6,CASSVAGSSYNSPLHF,TGTGCCAGCAGCGTAGCTGGGAGCTCCTATAATTCACCCCTCCACTTT
TRBV3-1/TRBV3-2,NA,TRBD2,TRBJ2-3,CASSRGTSGGIPTDTQYF,TGTGCCAGCAGCCGCGGGACTAGCGGGGGGATACCCACAGATACGCAGTATTTT
TRBV9,NA,TRBD1,TRBJ2-7,CASSVSIGTGSDEQYF,TGTGCCAGCAGCGTAAGTATAGGGACAGGGAGCGACGAGCAGTACTTC
TRBV15,NA,TRBD2,TRBJ2-5,CATSRVMGEGETQYF,TGTGCCACCAGCAGAGTAATGGGGGAGGGGGAGACCCAGTACTTC
TRBV19,NA,TRBD1,TRBJ1-3,CASLGQVGNTIYF,TGTGCCAGTCTTGGACAGGTGGGAAACACCATATATTTT
TRBV7-3,NA,TRBD2,TRBJ2-1,CASSLQAGGIYNEQFF,TGTGCCAGCAGCTTACAAGCGGGGGGGATTTACAATGAGCAGTTCTTC
TRBV7-9,NA,NA,TRBJ1-1,CASSFEGFDEAFF,TGTGCCAGCAGCTTCGAGGGATTCGATGAAGCTTTCTTT
TRBV7-2,once,TRBD1,TRBJ2-3,CASSSDRGTDTQYF,TGTGCCAGCAGCTCGGACAGGGGCACAGATACGCAGTATTTT
TRBV6-2/TRBV6-3,NA,TRBD2,TRBJ2-1,CASSKGAGGVREQFF,TGTGCCAGCAGTAAGGGAGCGGGGGGGGTCAGGGAGCAGTTCTTC
TRBV3-1/TRBV3-2,NA,TRBD1,TRBJ2-1,CASSQVALGTGGNNEQFF,TGTGCCAGCAGCCAAGTCGCTCTGGGGACAGGGGGCAACAATGAGCAGTTCTTC
TRBV11-2,NA,NA,TRBJ1-2,CASIPIRGSKRYGYTF,TGTGCCAGTATACCCATCCGGGGTAGCAAGCGATATGGCTACACCTTC
TRBV19,NA,NA,TRBJ1-3,CASTPEEGSGNTIYF,TGTGCCAGTACCCCAGAGGAGGGCTCTGGAAACACCATATATTTT
TRBV18,once,TRBD2,TRBJ2-1,CASSPIAGSYNEQFF,TGTGCCAGCTCACCAATAGCGGGCTCCTACAATGAGCAGTTCTTC
TRBV19,NA,NA,TRBJ2-5,CASSIRGEETQYF,TGTGCCAGTAGTATCAGGGGAGAGGAGACCCAGTACTTC
TRBV21-1,NA,NA,TRBJ1-6,CASSTQGQTGSPLHF,TGTGCCAGCAGCACCCAGGGACAGACCGGGTCACCCCTCCACTTT
TRBV28,NA,NA,TRBJ2-7,CASSSPTSPEQYF,TGTGCCAGCAGTTCCCCAACATCCCCCGAGCAGTACTTC
TRBV7-7,once,TRBD2,TRBJ2-5,CASSLSPSSGGWETQYF,TGTGCCAGCAGCTTATCCCCCTCTAGCGGGGGGTGGGAGACCCAGTACTTC